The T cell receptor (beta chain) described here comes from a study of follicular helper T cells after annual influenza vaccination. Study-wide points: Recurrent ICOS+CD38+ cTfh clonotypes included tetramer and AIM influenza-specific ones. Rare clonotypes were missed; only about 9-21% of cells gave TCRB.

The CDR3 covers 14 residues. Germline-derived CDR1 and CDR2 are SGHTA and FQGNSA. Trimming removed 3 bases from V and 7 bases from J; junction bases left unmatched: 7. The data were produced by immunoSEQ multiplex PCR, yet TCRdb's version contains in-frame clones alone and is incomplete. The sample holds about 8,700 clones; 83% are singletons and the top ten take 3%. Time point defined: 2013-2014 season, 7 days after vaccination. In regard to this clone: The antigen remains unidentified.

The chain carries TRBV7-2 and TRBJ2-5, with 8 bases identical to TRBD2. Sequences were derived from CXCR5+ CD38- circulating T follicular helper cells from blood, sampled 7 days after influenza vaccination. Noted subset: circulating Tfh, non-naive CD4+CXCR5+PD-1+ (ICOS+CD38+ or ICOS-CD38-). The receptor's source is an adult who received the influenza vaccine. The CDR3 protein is CASSFSGSGRTQYF. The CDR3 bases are TGTGCCAGCAGCTTCAGCGGGAGCGGGCGGACCCAGTACTTC.